These 13 T cell receptor beta chains were sequenced from one sample in a study of blood T cell repertoires in COVID-19. Assay used: immunoSEQ multiplex PCR; TCRdb lists only in-frame clones, some missing. The sample carries roughly 250,000 clones, more than 70% recorded once. The sample consisted of PBMCs or T cells enriched from blood (not recorded which). Receptors were obtained from a woman in her thirties or forties with acute COVID-19.

CDR3 DNA: TGTGCCAGCAGTTGGACAGGGGGCACCTACAATGAGCAGTTCTTC. Encoded protein: CASSWTGGTYNEQFF. The chain uses TRBV27 and TRBJ2-1, with TRBD1 matching over 11 bases. Germline V gene lookup returns CDR1 MNHEY and CDR2 SMNVEV (reference sequence). V trimming: 4 bases; J trimming: 2 bases; junction bases outside the gene matches: 1. The CDR3 sequence is 15 residues long.

This chain connects TRBV28 to TRBJ2-1, with a tentative D call TRBD2 (6 bases). V lost 8 bases to trimming and J lost 3 bases, with 29 bases between them. This CDR3 comprises 19 residues. Germline V CDR1 and CDR2: MDHEN, SYDVKM. CDR3 sequence (DNA): TGTGCCAGCGGGCCTTTTGTGGAGGGCTACATCCGTATCTACAATGAGCAGTTCTTC. This encodes CASGPFVEGYIRIYNEQFF. The complete variable domain, with remaining parts taken from reference TRBV28 and TRBJ2-1, reads DVKVTQSSRYLVKRTGEKVFLECVQDMDHENMFWYRQDPGLGLRLIYFSYDVKMKEKGDIPEGYSVSREKKERFSLILESASTNQTSMYLCASGPFVEGYIRIYNEQFFGPGTRLTVL.

This chain links TRBV28 with TRBJ1-2; TRBD1 matches 8 bases. V was pared by 2 bases and J by 9 bases, with 8 bases of the junction left unmatched. Per germline, CDR1 MDHEN and CDR2 SYDVKM. This CDR3 contains 14 residues. CDR3 bases: TGTGCCAGCAGTTTACCCCGGGACAGGAGGAGCTACACCTTC. This sequence encodes CASSLPRDRRSYTF.

The chain couples TRBV5-4 to TRBJ2-7; the match to TRBD1 covers 7 bases. The CDR3 has 15 amino acids. V gave up 4 bases and J gave up 0 bases; unmatched junction bases: 7. Germline V gene lookup returns CDR1 SGHNT and CDR2 YYREEE (reference sequence). The CDR3 bases are TGTGCCAGCAGCAAGGACAGGTGGAGCTCCTACGAGCAGTACTTC. Translating it yields CASSKDRWSSYEQYF.

This rearrangement joins TRBV5-1 to TRBJ1-1; D is unclear. In germline, CDR1 is SGHRS, CDR2 YFSETQ. V gave up 4 bases and J gave up 0 bases, with 10 bases separating them. This CDR3 contains 14 residues. CDR3 loop: CASSLTEMNTEAFF. CDR3 bases: TGCGCCAGCAGCCTTACAGAAATGAACACTGAAGCTTTCTTT.

The rearrangement joins TRBV9 to TRBJ1-1; the D gene is possibly TRBD1 (6 bases). Germline loops: CDR1 SGDLS, CDR2 YYNGEE. The CDR3 has 13 amino acids. V shed 5 bases and J shed 4 bases, with 12 bases lying between them. CDR3 sequence reads: CASSENRVTEAFF. The CDR3 coding sequence is TGTGCCAGCAGTGAAAACAGGGTCACTGAAGCTTTCTTT.

The genes are TRBV9 and TRBJ2-7; D possibly corresponds to TRBD1 (6 bases). The CDR3 consists of 13 residues. Trimming removed 2 bases at V and 6 bases at J, with 12 bases between. Looked up from germline, CDR1 is SGDLS and CDR2 is YYNGEE. CDR3 sequence: CASSVQGYGEQYF. The CDR3 bases are TGTGCCAGCAGCGTCCAGGGGTACGGCGAGCAGTACTTC.

The rearrangement joins TRBV7-9 to TRBJ2-5; 10 bases line up with TRBD2. CDR3 length equals 13 residues. Looked up from germline, CDR1 is SEHNR and CDR2 is FQNEAQ (reference sequence). J lost 3 bases, V lost 5 bases, and 0 bases had no gene match. As DNA, the CDR3 is TGTGCCAGCAGCACTAGCGGGGAAGAGACCCAGTACTTC. Translation gives CASSTSGEETQYF.

This rearrangement joins TRBV28 to TRBJ2-7, with D tentatively TRBD2 (5 bases). V lost 7 bases and J lost 2, with 15 bases in between. This CDR3 contains 14 residues. From germline, CDR1 is MDHEN and CDR2 SYDVKM. CDR3 amino acids: CASTVLARTYEQYF. CDR3 in DNA: TGTGCCAGCACTGTTCTAGCCCGGACCTACGAGCAGTACTTC.

This clone has a single count. The chain is built from TRBV24-1 and TRBJ2-1; D remains unclear. V lost 4 bases to trimming and J lost 0 bases, with 12 bases between them. This CDR3 has 16 residues. Germline loops: CDR1 KGHDR, CDR2 SFDVKD. The CDR3 region is CATSDFSANSYNEQFF. The CDR3 DNA reads as TGTGCCACCAGTGACTTTTCCGCTAACTCCTACAATGAGCAGTTCTTC.

In its sample, this clone was seen many times. This chain connects TRBV13 to TRBJ2-2, with D maybe TRBD1 (5 bases). The germline V gene encodes CDR1 PRHDT and CDR2 FYEKMQ (reference sequence). The ends were cut back, 3 bases at V and 7 bases at J, with 6 bases in the middle. This CDR3 is 12 amino acids long. The CDR3 region is CASSLTVGELFF. The CDR3 nucleotides are TGTGCCAGCAGCTTGACAGTCGGGGAGCTGTTTTTT. The variable domain in full, with the rest retrieved from reference TRBV13 and TRBJ2-2, is AAGVIQSPRHLIKEKRETATLKCYPIPRHDTVYWYQQGPGQDPQFLISFYEKMQSDKGSIPDRFSAQQFSDYHSELNMSSLELGDSALYFCASSLTVGELFFGEGSRLTVL.

The chain is built from TRBV28 and TRBJ1-2; TRBD1 aligns across 8 bases. CDR1 and CDR2 from the germline V gene are MDHEN and SYDVKM. J lost 8 bases, V lost 6 bases, and 8 bases had no gene match. The length of the CDR3 is 13 residues. Here the CDR3 DNA reads TGTGCCAGCAGAATACAGGGGGAATGGGGCTACACCTTC. Translating gives CASRIQGEWGYTF.

The chain is built from TRBV30 and TRBJ2-3; 9 bases line up with TRBD2. This CDR3 has 14 residues. The germline gives CDR1 GTSNPN, CDR2 SVGIG (reference sequence). V shed 8 bases and J 0 bases; nucleotides not matched to a gene: 6. The DNA of the CDR3 is TGTGCCCGCCGACTAGCGGAAAGCACAGATACGCAGTATTTT. It specifies CARRLAESTDTQYF.